These 9 T cell receptor beta chains were sequenced from one sample in a study of radiotherapy plus CTLA-4 blockade in lung cancer. The table came from immunoSEQ multiplex PCR; TCRdb's copy has only in-frame clones and leaves some out. The repertoire has around 37,000 clones, about 69% of them found once; the top ten carry roughly 14%. The material was peripheral blood, obtained from a patient treated with radiotherapy plus ipilimumab. The receptor source for this set is a human donor with non-small cell lung cancer that progressed on radiotherapy plus ipilimumab.

The rearrangement links TRBV7-9 to TRBJ1-1; possibly TRBD1 for D (6 bases). The length of the CDR3 is 13 residues. Trimming took off 6 bases at V and 3 bases at J, with 11 bases between the two ends. Germline CDR1 is SEHNR and CDR2 is FQNEAQ (reference sequence). The CDR3 coding sequence is TGTGCCAGCAGTCCCGGACAGTACACTGAAGCTTTCTTT. This gives the protein CASSPGQYTEAFF.

V gene TRBV10-2 combines with J gene TRBJ1-1; no clear D. V dropped 8 bases and J dropped 4 bases, with 8 bases sitting between them. The CDR3 has 11 amino acids. CDR1 is WSHSY, CDR2 SAAADI, per germline. The CDR3 loop is CASGEGTEAFF. DNA for the CDR3: TGCGCCAGCGGGGAGGGCACTGAAGCTTTCTTT.

This clone was recorded once. The rearrangement links TRBV15 to TRBJ2-5; D is uncertain. The germline V gene has CDR1 LNHNV and CDR2 YYDKDF (reference sequence). This CDR3 is built from 13 residues. Deletions cut 0 bases from V and 4 bases from J, with 6 bases between. This chain's CDR3 is CATSRDRRETQYF. CDR3 in DNA: TGTGCCACCAGCAGAGATCGGAGAGAGACCCAGTACTTC.

This rearrangement joins TRBV4-2 to TRBJ2-7; 11 nucleotides agree with TRBD2. The CDR3 contains 15 residues. Germline V gene lookup returns CDR1 LGHNA and CDR2 YNFKEQ. V trimming: 1 base; J trimming: 3 bases; junction bases outside the gene matches: 2. The CDR3 sequence: CASSQGGLAVYEQYF. DNA for the CDR3: TGTGCCAGCAGCCAAGGGGGACTAGCGGTCTACGAGCAGTACTTC.

The chain uses TRBV6-1 and TRBJ2-7, with 9 bases aligning to TRBD1. From germline, CDR1 is MNHNS and CDR2 SASEGT. This CDR3 is built from 15 residues. V lost 3 bases and J lost 3; bases outside the gene matches: 6. Written as DNA, the CDR3 is TGTGCCAGCAGTGAGGGGGACAGGGCCAGCTACGAGCAGTACTTC. This sequence encodes CASSEGDRASYEQYF.

V and J are TRBV13 and TRBJ2-7; TRBD1 might be the D (6 bases). Germline CDR1 reads PRHDT; CDR2 reads FYEKMQ (reference sequence). This CDR3 is 12 amino acids long. Trimming shortened V by 3 bases and J by 5 bases, and 8 bases separated the two germline ends. This CDR3 reads CASSFKGDEQYF. The DNA for the CDR3 is TGTGCCAGCAGCTTTAAGGGGGACGAGCAGTACTTC.

The V and J genes are TRBV13 and TRBJ1-1, with D tentatively TRBD1 (5 bases). The CDR3 loop spans 14 amino acids. CDR1 is PRHDT and CDR2 is FYEKMQ in the germline V gene (reference sequence). V was pared by 1 base and J by 1 base, with 7 bases between. Here the CDR3 reads CASSLEDRNTEAFF. CDR3 DNA sequence: TGTGCCAGCAGCTTAGAAGACAGGAACACTGAAGCTTTCTTT.

The chain joins TRBV19 to TRBJ2-2; 9 bases are a match to TRBD1. Losses at the gene ends were 0 bases for V and 4 bases for J; bases not matched to a gene: 6. The CDR3 is 17 residues long. Germline V lookup: CDR1 LNHDA, CDR2 SQIVND (reference sequence). This CDR3 reads CASSIDGTGLFTGELFF. CDR3 DNA: TGTGCCAGTAGTATAGACGGGACAGGGCTGTTCACCGGGGAGCTGTTTTTT. Variable domain in full (rest from reference TRBV19 and TRBJ2-2): DGGITQSPKYLFRKEGQNVTLSCEQNLNHDAMYWYRQDPGQGLRLIYYSQIVNDFQKGDIAEGYSVSREKKESFPLTVTSAQKNPTAFYLCASSIDGTGLFTGELFFGEGSRLTVL.

The chain combines TRBV27 with TRBJ1-2; TRBD1 aligns across 9 bases. The germline CDR1 and CDR2 sequences are MNHEY and SMNVEV (reference sequence). The ends lost 3 bases at V and 8 bases at J; junction bases unmatched: 4. The CDR3 is made up of 13 amino acids. The CDR3 bases are TGTGCCAGCAGTTTTCGGACAGGGGAGGGCTACACCTTC. Its translation: CASSFRTGEGYTF.